These 30 T cell receptor beta chains were sequenced from one sample in a study of cytomegalovirus exposure and HLA in healthy donors. Amplification used 60 Vbeta primers and 13 Jbeta primers. Data came from immunoSEQ multiplex PCR; TCRdb stores just in-frame clones and leaves some out. The data hold fewer than 250,000 clones, with about 83% observed a single time. Sequenced: PBMCs. All receptors derive from a man aged 40-55 years in good health and CMV-seronegative.

The V gene is TRBV25-1, the J gene TRBJ1-2; possibly TRBD1 for D (6 bases). The CDR3 covers 14 residues. Trimming removed 4 bases from V and 2 bases from J, with 11 bases in between. Germline V lookup: CDR1 MGHDK, CDR2 SYGVNS. This CDR3 reads CASSGQVTNYGYTF. As DNA, the CDR3 is TGTGCCAGCAGTGGACAGGTTACGAACTATGGCTACACCTTC.

This chain connects TRBV7-9 to TRBJ2-1; 7 bases line up with TRBD1. CDR3 size: 15 residues. Germline assignment: CDR1 SEHNR and CDR2 FQNEAQ (reference sequence). The ends lost 0 bases at V and 4 bases at J; junction bases unmatched: 3. CDR3 protein: CASSLAGQSYNEQFF. CDR3 coding DNA: TGTGCCAGCAGCTTAGCGGGACAGTCATACAATGAGCAGTTCTTC.

This chain joins TRBV5-1 and TRBJ1-5; D is uncertain. V shed 4 bases and J shed 7 bases, with 15 bases lying between them. There are 14 residues in the CDR3. Germline loops: CDR1 SGHRS, CDR2 YFSETQ. Here the CDR3 reads CASSREGSGQPQHF. The CDR3 DNA is TGCGCCAGCAGCCGGGAGGGTTCGGGACAGCCCCAGCATTTT.

V and J are TRBV19 and TRBJ1-1; 7 bases align to TRBD1. This CDR3 region has 17 residues. Looked up from germline, CDR1 is LNHDA and CDR2 is SQIVND (reference sequence). J gave up 4 bases and V 3 bases, and 14 bases lay outside the gene matches. The CDR3 DNA sequence: TGTGCCAGTAGTATTCCCCTCGGACAGGCAGCTATCACTGAAGCTTTCTTT. This sequence encodes CASSIPLGQAAITEAFF.

This clone was seen a few times. CDR3 coding DNA: TGTGCCAGCAGCCCCGCTCGGGACTTCCTCTACAATGAGCAGTTCTTC. It is translated as CASSPARDFLYNEQFF. The chain links TRBV7-8 to TRBJ2-1; D may be TRBD2 (6 bases). This CDR3 spans 16 amino acids. In germline, CDR1 is SGHVS, CDR2 FQNEAQ. Trimming removed 5 bases at V and 3 bases at J, with 17 bases between.

The chain employs TRBV6-1 and TRBJ2-5, with 9 bases lining up with TRBD1. The V and J ends lost 4 bases and 5 bases, in that order; junction bases with no gene match: 5. CDR3 length: 14 residues. Per germline, CDR1 MNHNS and CDR2 SASEGT. The CDR3 DNA follows: TGTGCCAGCAGTGTACAGGGGGCAATTGAGACCCAGTACTTC. The encoded protein is CASSVQGAIETQYF.

The V call is TRBV18, the J call TRBJ2-7; TRBD2 aligns across 11 bases. Germline values: CDR1 KGHSH, CDR2 LQKENI. The CDR3 contains 15 residues. The ends lost 3 bases at V and 3 bases at J; junction bases unmatched: 4. The CDR3 protein is CASSPGGTSGYEQYF. As DNA, the CDR3 is TGTGCCAGCTCACCCGGAGGGACTAGCGGCTACGAGCAGTACTTC.

The CDR3 spells CASSLEGIQGDQYF. CDR3 DNA sequence: TGTGCCAGCAGCTTAGAGGGCATTCAAGGGGACCAGTACTTC. The V gene is TRBV7-9, the J gene TRBJ2-5, with D possibly matching TRBD1 (5 bases). V shed 1 base and J shed 10 bases, with 16 bases lying between them. CDR1 is SEHNR and CDR2 is FQNEAQ in the germline V gene (reference sequence). This CDR3 is 14 amino acids long. Looking up the rest from reference TRBV7-9 and TRBJ2-5 gives the full variable domain: DTGVSQNPRHKITKRGQNVTFRCDPISEHNRLYWYRQTLGQGPEFLTYFQNEAQLEKSRLLSDRFSAERPKGSFSTLEIQRTEQGDSAMYLCASSLEGIQGDQYFGPGTRLLVL.

This rearrangement joins TRBV18 to TRBJ1-2; no clear D gene. CDR1 is KGHSH, CDR2 LQKENI, per germline. CDR3 length: 12 residues. V was trimmed by 3 bases and J by 5 bases, leaving 7 bases between them. The CDR3 loop is CASSPDLYGYTF. The CDR3 DNA follows: TGTGCCAGCTCACCCGACTTATATGGCTACACCTTC. Full variable domain (missing parts from reference TRBV18 and TRBJ1-2): NAGVMQNPRHLVRRRGQEARLRCSPMKGHSHVYWYRQLPEEGLKFMVYLQKENIIDESGMPKERFSAEFPKEGPSILRIQQVVRGDSAAYFCASSPDLYGYTFGSGTRLTVV.

This clone was found once. V and J are TRBV9 and TRBJ1-2, with D possibly TRBD1 on 6 matching bases. V dropped 2 bases and J dropped 6 bases, with 11 bases sitting between them. Looked up from germline, CDR1 is SGDLS and CDR2 is YYNGEE. The CDR3 covers 13 residues. The CDR3 DNA is TGTGCCAGCAGCGTCCAGGGGTTAGATGGCTACACCTTC. Amino acid sequence: CASSVQGLDGYTF.

The chain carries TRBV27 and TRBJ1-1; a possible D gene is TRBD1 (6 bases). Germline lookup yields CDR1 MNHEY and CDR2 SMNVEV (reference sequence). V shed 7 bases and J shed 1 base, with 10 bases lying between them. The CDR3 runs to 13 residues. The CDR3 nucleotides read TGTGCCAGCACGGACAGACCGAACACTGAAGCTTTCTTT. This gives the protein CASTDRPNTEAFF.

The V gene is TRBV4-1, the J gene TRBJ1-5, with D possibly TRBD1 on 5 matching bases. V gave up 1 base and J gave up 2 bases, with 12 bases separating them. This CDR3 is built from 16 residues. Germline-derived CDR1 and CDR2 are MGHRA and YSYEKL. This chain's CDR3 is CASSQVAGSGNQPQHF. The DNA for the CDR3 is TGCGCCAGCAGCCAAGTTGCAGGGTCGGGCAATCAGCCCCAGCATTTT.

This sequence joins TRBV10-3 and TRBJ1-3; D might be TRBD1 (6 bases). The CDR3 spans 14 residues. V was trimmed by 7 bases and J by 0 bases, leaving 10 bases between them. Germline V gene sequence: CDR1 ENHRY, CDR2 SYGVKD. CDR3 coding DNA: TGTGCCATCACCCGACAGGACTCTGGAAACACCATATATTTT. Amino acid sequence: CAITRQDSGNTIYF.

About this clone itself: Within the sample, other DNA sequences also encode this same CDR3. This sequence joins TRBV6-1 and TRBJ2-1, with a tentative D call TRBD1 (5 bases). The CDR3 sequence is 12 residues long. V lost 6 bases, J lost 3 bases, and 6 bases lay in between. CDR1 is MNHNS and CDR2 is SASEGT in the germline V gene. CDR3 sequence: CASSDSYNEQFF. The CDR3, as DNA: TGTGCCAGCAGCGACAGCTACAATGAGCAGTTCTTC.

This clone has just a few counts. The rearrangement links TRBV2 to TRBJ2-7; D is ambiguous. Per germline, CDR1 SNHLY and CDR2 FYNNEI. The V gene lost 4 bases and the J gene lost 7 bases, with 14 bases spanning the gap. The CDR3 extends over 13 amino acids. The CDR3 reads CASSASGSGEQYF. The CDR3 nucleotides read TGTGCCAGCAGTGCCTCAGGTTCTGGAGAGCAGTACTTC.

V and J are TRBV30 and TRBJ2-7; possibly TRBD1 for D (6 bases). V dropped 3 bases and J dropped 6 bases, with 12 bases sitting between them. Germline CDR1 is GTSNPN and CDR2 is SVGIG (reference sequence). The CDR3 consists of 12 residues. CDR3 protein: CAWRGALGEQYF. The CDR3 nucleotides read TGTGCCTGGAGGGGGGCCTTGGGCGAGCAGTACTTC.

The gene calls are TRBV10-3 and TRBJ2-6, with 8 positions matching TRBD1. The CDR3 runs 17 residues. Germline V gene lookup returns CDR1 ENHRY and CDR2 SYGVKD. With 5 bases clipped from V and 0 bases from J, the junction kept 6 bases outside the gene matches. CDR3 in DNA: TGTGCCATCAGTACTAGGACAGGGCTCTCTGGGGCCAACGTCCTGACTTTC. This translates into CAISTRTGLSGANVLTF.

The chain uses TRBV19 and TRBJ2-1; perhaps TRBD2 as D (5 bases). Trimming removed 7 bases at V and 7 bases at J, with 20 bases between. The CDR3 has 15 amino acids. Germline V gives CDR1 LNHDA, CDR2 SQIVND (reference sequence). The CDR3 here is CASTPRVRGPNEQFF. The CDR3, as DNA: TGTGCCAGTACCCCCCGGGTACGAGGGCCGAATGAGCAGTTCTTC.

This clone was recorded only once. Written as DNA, the CDR3 is TGCAGCGTTGTGGGACAGGGGATGGGGGATTACTATGGCTACACCTTC. Translating gives CSVVGQGMGDYYGYTF. The chain combines TRBV29-1 with TRBJ1-2; 10 bases map to TRBD1. CDR3 length: 16 residues. Looked up from germline, CDR1 is SQVTM and CDR2 is ANQGSEA. Unmatched junction bases numbered 11, after V lost 4 bases and J lost 3 bases.

This rearrangement joins TRBV4-1 to TRBJ2-3, with 9 nucleotides matching TRBD2. Germline CDR1 is MGHRA and CDR2 is YSYEKL. The CDR3 covers 16 residues. J gave up 0 bases and V 1 base, and 2 bases lay outside the gene matches. The CDR3 nucleotides read TGCGCCAGCAGCCAAGTCAGCGGGGGGAGCACAGATACGCAGTATTTT. Amino acid sequence: CASSQVSGGSTDTQYF.

The chain is built from TRBV6-5 and TRBJ2-2, with 7 nucleotides matching TRBD2. Losses at the gene ends were 6 bases for V and 1 base for J; bases not matched to a gene: 5. CDR1 and CDR2 (germline): MNHEY, SVGAGI. The CDR3 covers 15 residues. CDR3 sequence reads: CASSKRDENTGELFF. DNA for the CDR3: TGTGCCAGCAGCAAGCGGGACGAGAACACCGGGGAGCTGTTTTTT.

The chain employs TRBV11-1 and TRBJ1-1; D is possibly TRBD1 (6 bases). Per germline, CDR1 SGHAT and CDR2 FQDESV (reference sequence). The CDR3 length is 14 residues. Trimming removed 2 bases from V and 4 bases from J, with 11 bases in between. CDR3: CASSLLGARTEAFF. Written as DNA, the CDR3 is TGTGCCAGCAGCTTACTGGGGGCTCGCACTGAAGCTTTCTTT.

This clone appeared a single time. The gene calls are TRBV11-3 and TRBJ2-2; a weak D match, TRBD2 (5 bases). Trimming removed 8 bases at V and 4 bases at J, with 17 bases between. The germline CDR1 and CDR2 sequences are SGHNT and YENEEA. This CDR3 is built from 15 residues. This CDR3 reads CASRRSVDFTGELFF. The CDR3 region has the DNA TGTGCCAGCCGCCGATCTGTGGACTTCACCGGGGAGCTGTTTTTT.

This chain uses TRBV7-9 with TRBJ2-7, with D maybe TRBD1 (5 bases). This CDR3 has 14 amino acids. Germline values: CDR1 SEHNR, CDR2 FQNEAQ (reference sequence). Trimming removed 1 base from V and 2 bases from J, with 9 bases in between. CDR3 DNA: TGTGCCAGCAGCTTAGGGACACCGCCCTACGAGCAGTACTTC. Encoded protein: CASSLGTPPYEQYF.

The chain links TRBV7-7 to TRBJ2-6; D possibly corresponds to TRBD2 (6 bases). The length of the CDR3 is 18 residues. The V end lost 5 bases, the J end lost 0 bases, and 17 bases lay between the germline ends. Germline V gene sequence: CDR1 SSHAT, CDR2 FNYEAQ (reference sequence). CDR3 nucleotide sequence: TGTGCCAGCAGCCCCCTTCCGGGACTGATCTCTGGGGCCAACGTCCTGACTTTC. It codes for CASSPLPGLISGANVLTF.

The genes are TRBV2 and TRBJ1-1, with D maybe TRBD1 (6 bases). V was shortened by 3 bases and J by 4 bases, with 12 bases between the two germline ends. The V gene's germline CDR1 is SNHLY and CDR2 FYNNEI. The CDR3 spans 14 residues. CDR3: CASSEAGALTEAFF. DNA for the CDR3: TGTGCCAGCAGTGAGGCGGGGGCTCTCACTGAAGCTTTCTTT.

This chain joins TRBV14 and TRBJ2-7, with D maybe TRBD1 (5 bases). Per the germline V gene, CDR1 is SGHDN and CDR2 is FVKESK. The CDR3 contains 15 residues. Trimming stripped 3 bases from V and 1 base from J, with 13 bases between. The CDR3 nucleotides read TGTGCCAGCAGCCAGTTTGGTAGGGGTTCCTACGAGCAGTACTTC. Its translation is CASSQFGRGSYEQYF.

The chain combines TRBV4-1 with TRBJ2-3, with D perhaps TRBD2 (7 bases). V was pared by 1 base and J by 5 bases, with 19 bases between. Germline CDR1 MGHRA, CDR2 YSYEKL. The CDR3 has 17 amino acids. The CDR3 loop reads CASSQGLVGGQGDTQYF. The CDR3 coding sequence is TGCGCCAGCAGCCAAGGTCTGGTGGGGGGGCAGGGAGATACGCAGTATTTT.

V and J are TRBV6-5 and TRBJ2-5; 7 bases are shared with TRBD1. Matching the DNA end better, TRBJ2-7 makes the J call doubtful. This CDR3 is built from 14 residues. In germline, CDR1 is MNHEY, CDR2 SVGAGI. CDR3: CASSTRDSYYEQYF. The DNA for the CDR3 is TGTGCCAGCAGTACCCGGGACAGCTACTACGAGCAGTACTTC.

This clone was found once. The chain joins TRBV15 to TRBJ1-2; TRBD1 might be the D (5 bases). The length of the CDR3 is 16 residues. Germline values: CDR1 LNHNV, CDR2 YYDKDF (reference sequence). Trimming removed 0 bases from V and 8 bases from J, with 19 bases in between. The CDR3 region is CATSRDFDRGTRGYTF. The CDR3 DNA is TGTGCCACCAGCAGAGATTTCGACCGCGGGACTCGCGGCTACACCTTC.